This T cell receptor (beta chain) was identified in a study of blood T cell repertoires in COVID-19. Assay used: immunoSEQ multiplex PCR; TCRdb lists only in-frame clones, some missing. Among about 300,000 clones listed, 70% to 90% were seen once. The receptor's source is a woman aged 18-29 years who had recovered from COVID-19. Sample: PBMCs or T cells enriched from blood (not recorded which).

The CDR3 DNA reads TGTGCCAGCAGCTTACGGAGGACAGGTTCCTCTGGGGCCAACGTCCTGACTTTC. Translated: CASSLRRTGSSGANVLTF. The V and J genes are TRBV7-3 and TRBJ2-6, with 7 bases lining up with TRBD1. V dropped 2 bases and J dropped 0; count of bases not matched to a gene: 7. The CDR3 contains 18 residues. Germline V gene lookup returns CDR1 SGHTA and CDR2 FQGTGA.